A single sample is the source of the 17 T cell receptor beta chains below, sequenced in a study of blood T cell repertoires in COVID-19. Sequenced by immunoSEQ multiplex PCR; TCRdb stores in-frame clones only, minus some. This table holds 230,000 or so clones, approximately 80% found once. The sample was peripheral blood. These receptors were obtained from a middle-aged woman who had recovered from COVID-19.

This clone came up a few times. The rearrangement uses TRBV7-9 and TRBJ2-1; tentatively, D is TRBD1 (5 bases). Germline V gene sequence: CDR1 SEHNR, CDR2 FQNEAQ (reference sequence). Deletions cut 5 bases from V and 1 base from J, with 9 bases between. This CDR3 is built from 14 residues. CDR3 DNA: TGTGCCAGCAGCAAAGGGGCATCCTACAATGAGCAGTTCTTC. It translates to CASSKGASYNEQFF.

This sequence joins TRBV5-1 and TRBJ2-1; the match to TRBD2 covers 8 bases. V lost 0 bases, J lost 3 bases, and 5 bases stayed unmatched. The CDR3 contains 16 residues. Germline V gene lookup returns CDR1 SGHRS and CDR2 YFSETQ. CDR3 sequence: CASSLDGGAIYNEQFF. The CDR3 nucleotides are TGCGCCAGCAGCTTGGACGGGGGGGCTATCTACAATGAGCAGTTCTTC.

The chain couples TRBV28 to TRBJ2-5, with 9 bases identical to TRBD1. Germline V gene data show CDR1 as MDHEN and CDR2 as SYDVKM. This CDR3 spans 15 amino acids. J lost 4 bases, V lost 7 bases, and 10 bases had no gene match. CDR3 nucleotides: TGTGCCAGCAATGACCGGGACAGGGTCTCAGAGACCCAGTACTTC. It translates to CASNDRDRVSETQYF.

This clone occurred once. This sample also contains other DNA sequences that code for the same CDR3. The chain employs TRBV2 and TRBJ2-3; TRBD2 matches 14 bases. The V gene's germline CDR1 is SNHLY and CDR2 FYNNEI. The CDR3 covers 15 residues. J was trimmed by 4 bases and V by 5 bases; bases with no gene match: 2. Here the CDR3 reads CASSPTSGGADTQYF. CDR3 coding DNA: TGTGCCAGCAGTCCGACTAGCGGGGGGGCAGATACGCAGTATTTT.

A remark on this clone: The same CDR3 can be traced to other DNA sequences in this sample. The chain has TRBV9 and TRBJ2-2, with D perhaps matching TRBD1 (6 bases). The CDR3 totals 15 residues. From germline, CDR1 is SGDLS and CDR2 YYNGEE. Trimming removed 0 bases at V and 2 bases at J, with 8 bases between. In DNA, the CDR3 is TGTGCCAGCAGCGTAGGAGGGGGAAACACCGGGGAGCTGTTTTTT. Amino acids: CASSVGGGNTGELFF.

The chain employs TRBV7-9 and TRBJ1-2; D is undetermined. Between the trimmed V and J ends, which lost 5 bases and 4 bases, there was a span of 8 bases. The CDR3 is 12 residues long. Per germline, CDR1 SEHNR and CDR2 FQNEAQ (reference sequence). CDR3 DNA sequence: TGTGCCAGCAGCCGGGATCTCTATGGCTACACCTTC. It yields the protein CASSRDLYGYTF. Full variable domain (outside the CDR3, taken from reference TRBV7-9 and TRBJ1-2): DTGVSQNPRHKITKRGQNVTFRCDPISEHNRLYWYRQTLGQGPEFLTYFQNEAQLEKSRLLSDRFSAERPKGSFSTLEIQRTEQGDSAMYLCASSRDLYGYTFGSGTRLTVV.

The chain combines TRBV6-6 with TRBJ2-7; tentatively, D is TRBD2 (5 bases). Germline assignment: CDR1 MNHNY and CDR2 SVGAGI (reference sequence). CDR3 length: 13 residues. V dropped 2 bases and J dropped 12 bases, with 17 bases sitting between them. CDR3 sequence reads: CASSYTRAEALYF. The CDR3 nucleotides read TGTGCCAGCAGTTACACGAGGGCTGAAGCCTTGTACTTC.

The genes are TRBV3-1 (or the pseudogene TRBV3-2) and TRBJ2-1, with D possibly TRBD1 on 6 matching bases. Trimming pared 0 bases from V and 9 bases from J, leaving 9 bases between. This CDR3 has 13 amino acids. Germline V gives CDR1 LGHDT, CDR2 YNNKEL (reference sequence). The CDR3 bases are TGTGCCAGCAGCCAAGATGGGGGCCTTGAGCAGTTCTTC. Translation: CASSQDGGLEQFF.

This clone was seen more than once but under ten times. The CDR3 region has the DNA TGTGCCAGTAGTACTGCAGCGACTACTTCCTACGAGCAGTACTTC. This encodes CASSTAATTSYEQYF. The chain links TRBV19 to TRBJ2-7; D is possibly TRBD2 (5 bases). Germline values: CDR1 LNHDA, CDR2 SQIVND (reference sequence). This CDR3 region has 15 residues. The V and J ends lost 4 bases and 1 base respectively, with 14 bases between them.

J is TRBJ1-1 and V is TRBV27; 11 bases fit TRBD1. This CDR3 has 16 amino acids. Germline assignment: CDR1 MNHEY and CDR2 SMNVEV (reference sequence). V shed 6 bases and J 4 bases; nucleotides not matched to a gene: 10. CDR3 loop: CASSQTWTGGFTEAFF. The CDR3 DNA sequence: TGTGCCAGCAGCCAAACTTGGACAGGGGGCTTCACTGAAGCTTTCTTT.

The chain employs TRBV7-2 and TRBJ2-7, with 8 bases that match TRBD1. The CDR3 is 16 amino acids. The J segment lost 10 bases and the V segment lost 0 bases, leaving 14 bases of the junction unmatched. In germline, CDR1 is SGHTA, CDR2 FQGNSA. CDR3 DNA sequence: TGTGCCAGCAGCTTAGCGCAGGGGGCCCAGAGCACGAGTCAGTACTTC. It yields the protein CASSLAQGAQSTSQYF.

The genes are TRBV11-2 and TRBJ1-1; possibly TRBD1 for D (6 bases). Germline V gene lookup returns CDR1 SGHAT and CDR2 FQNNGV. The CDR3 extends over 13 amino acids. The germline V and J ends were trimmed by 5 bases and 6 bases, with 13 bases remaining between them. Here the CDR3 reads CASSTRGFAEAFF. The CDR3 DNA follows: TGTGCCAGCAGCACGAGGGGGTTCGCTGAAGCTTTCTTT.

For the CDR3, the DNA is TGTGCCAGCAGTTTACTGGGGGGGGGACTGAACACTGAAGCTTTCTTT. Protein: CASSLLGGGLNTEAFF. The rearrangement links TRBV28 to TRBJ1-1; tentatively, D is TRBD1 (5 bases). This CDR3 region has 16 residues. V was pared by 2 bases and J by 0 bases, with 13 bases between. The germline V gene has CDR1 MDHEN and CDR2 SYDVKM.

The chain has TRBV21-1 and TRBJ1-5; the DNA was not used to check the table's D call, TRBD1. TRBV21-1 represents a pseudogene. There are 16 residues in the CDR3. CDR3 residues: CASSKVEGGNNQPQHF. The DNA of the CDR3 is TGTGCCAGCAGCAAAGTGGAAGGGGGCAACAATCAGCCCCAGCATTTT.

The CDR3 region has the DNA TGTGCCAGCAGTTATGGCAGCCAAGAGACCCAGTACTTC. Amino acids: CASSYGSQETQYF. The chain uses TRBV28 and TRBJ2-5, with D uncertain. Germline V gives CDR1 MDHEN, CDR2 SYDVKM. The CDR3 runs to 13 residues. The germline V and J ends were trimmed by 4 bases and 1 base, with 7 bases remaining between them.

The rearrangement links TRBV28 to TRBJ2-3; D gene ambiguous. Trimming took 4 bases from V and 2 from J, leaving 4 bases between them. The CDR3 sequence is 12 residues long. Germline V gene lookup returns CDR1 MDHEN and CDR2 SYDVKM. The CDR3 region is CASSSVTDTQYF. The CDR3 DNA sequence: TGTGCCAGCAGTTCGGTCACAGATACGCAGTATTTT.

The chain uses TRBV20-1 and TRBJ2-3; 7 nucleotides line up with TRBD2. Looked up from germline, CDR1 is DFQATT and CDR2 is SNEGSKA (reference sequence). This CDR3 spans 15 amino acids. V lost 3 bases to trimming and J lost 0 bases; unmatched junction nucleotides: 6. CDR3 nucleotides: TGCAGTGCTAGTAAGCTAGCGGCTAGCACAGATACGCAGTATTTT. It yields the protein CSASKLAASTDTQYF.